This passage covers 24 T cell receptor beta chains from one sample sequenced in a study of OX40 agonist ivuxolimab in advanced cancers. Libraries were made using the immunoSEQ multiplex PCR assay. TCRdb took this table from immuneACCESS and kept in-frame rearrangements with V and J called. Such tables lack part of the clones; where checked against another copy, unresolved V genes explain under half of the gap, and the rest is unexplained. For this sample there are about 79,000 clones; 75% to 95% appear just once. The leading ten clones occupy approximately 6.9% of the sample. The specimen was CD4+ or CD8+ T cells sorted from blood, collected in a trial of the OX40 agonist ivuxolimab. These receptors were taken from an adult with an advanced solid tumor such as melanoma, head and neck, liver or kidney cancer.

The V call is TRBV29-1, the J call TRBJ1-1, with D hard to call. V was pared by 5 bases and J by 5 bases, with 12 bases between. In germline, CDR1 is SQVTM, CDR2 ANQGSEA. The CDR3 is made up of 12 amino acids. The CDR3 region is CSVSGEGTEAFF. CDR3 bases: TGCAGCGTTTCGGGTGAAGGAACTGAAGCTTTCTTT.

This chain connects TRBV28 to TRBJ1-2, with 8 bases matching TRBD1. Germline CDR1 reads MDHEN; CDR2 reads SYDVKM. The length of the CDR3 is 14 residues. The V segment lost 3 bases and the J segment 2 bases; nucleotides outside the gene matches: 2. This CDR3 reads CASSLTGENYGYTF. The DNA for the CDR3 is TGTGCCAGCAGTTTGACAGGGGAGAACTATGGCTACACCTTC.

The gene calls are TRBV30 and TRBJ2-1, with TRBD2 as a possible D gene (6 bases). V was trimmed by 0 bases and J by 6 bases, leaving 12 bases between them. This CDR3 has 14 amino acids. In germline, CDR1 is GTSNPN, CDR2 SVGIG (reference sequence). The CDR3 nucleotides read TGTGCCTGGAGTGTGGATAGCGGTGGCAATGAGCAGTTCTTC. Its translation: CAWSVDSGGNEQFF.

This chain joins TRBV7-2 and TRBJ2-2, with D perhaps matching TRBD2 (6 bases). Looked up from germline, CDR1 is SGHTA and CDR2 is FQGNSA. The V and J ends lost 5 bases and 0 bases respectively, with 10 bases between them. The CDR3 has 15 residues. CDR3 amino acids: CASSPAGTNTGELFF. DNA of the CDR3: TGTGCCAGCAGCCCCGCGGGAACGAACACCGGGGAGCTGTTTTTT.

The V gene is TRBV14, the J gene TRBJ2-5; D gene unclear. CDR3 size: 12 residues. With 0 bases removed from V and 5 bases from J, the gap between germline ends came to 4 bases. Germline values: CDR1 SGHDN, CDR2 FVKESK. CDR3 DNA sequence: TGTGCCAGCAGCCAAGATGGCGAGACCCAGTACTTC. Amino acids: CASSQDGETQYF. Full variable domain (missing parts from reference TRBV14 and TRBJ2-5): EAGVTQFPSHSVIEKGQTVTLRCDPISGHDNLYWYRRVMGKEIKFLLHFVKESKQDESGMPNNRFLAERTGGTYSTLKVQPAELEDSGVYFCASSQDGETQYFGPGTRLLVL.

The chain has TRBV6-5 and TRBJ1-1; D is uncertain. V lost 7 bases and J lost 3, with 15 bases in between. The length of the CDR3 is 14 residues. Germline V gene sequence: CDR1 MNHEY, CDR2 SVGAGI. CDR3: CASKKGTGDTEAFF. CDR3 DNA: TGTGCCAGCAAGAAAGGAACGGGTGACACTGAAGCTTTCTTT.

This chain joins TRBV27 and TRBJ1-2; TRBD1 agrees at 7 bases. Unmatched junction bases numbered 6, after V lost 6 bases and J lost 5 bases. In germline, CDR1 is MNHEY, CDR2 SMNVEV (reference sequence). The CDR3 totals 13 residues. CDR3 nucleotide sequence: TGTGCCAGCAGGCGACAGGGCGAATATGGCTACACCTTC. Protein sequence: CASRRQGEYGYTF.

The J gene is TRBJ2-2, the V gene TRBV5-1, with D perhaps matching TRBD1 (5 bases). Germline V gives CDR1 SGHRS, CDR2 YFSETQ. The CDR3 length is 14 residues. The V and J ends lost 6 bases and 5 bases respectively, with 14 bases between them. This CDR3 reads CASMENPGTGELFF. The CDR3 DNA reads as TGCGCCAGCATGGAGAACCCAGGGACCGGGGAGCTGTTTTTT.

The chain has TRBV6-5 and TRBJ1-4; no clear D. There are 14 residues in the CDR3. Germline CDR1 is MNHEY and CDR2 is SVGAGI. The V end lost 6 bases, the J end lost 3 bases, and 11 bases lay between the germline ends. The CDR3 loop is CASRKRRSNEKLFF. The CDR3 nucleotides read TGTGCCAGCAGAAAAAGACGGTCTAATGAAAAACTGTTTTTT.

The chain links TRBV28 to TRBJ2-1; 10 bases agree with TRBD2. Germline values: CDR1 MDHEN, CDR2 SYDVKM. With 5 bases clipped from V and 4 bases from J, the junction kept 14 bases outside the gene matches. The length of the CDR3 is 18 residues. Here the CDR3 DNA reads TGTGCCAGCAGTCTGGGGCAGACTAGCGGGTTTAGGTACAATGAGCAGTTCTTC. This gives the protein CASSLGQTSGFRYNEQFF.

This clone was recorded once. The chain employs TRBV5-6 and TRBJ1-3; a weak D match, TRBD1 (5 bases). CDR3 length: 16 residues. Per germline, CDR1 SGHDT and CDR2 YYEEEE. With 0 bases removed from V and 3 bases from J, the gap between germline ends came to 13 bases. This CDR3 is CASSLVAGAGGNTIYF. CDR3 bases: TGTGCCAGCAGCTTGGTCGCCGGGGCCGGTGGAAACACCATATATTTT.

The J gene is TRBJ1-4, the V gene TRBV11-3; perhaps TRBD1 as D (6 bases). The length of the CDR3 is 16 residues. Germline assignment: CDR1 SGHNT and CDR2 YENEEA. Trimming left V 5 bases short and J 6 bases short, with 19 bases between. The CDR3 is CASSPQHRVVYEKLFF. As DNA, the CDR3 is TGTGCCAGCAGCCCCCAACACAGGGTCGTTTATGAAAAACTGTTTTTT. Supplemented by reference TRBV11-3 and TRBJ1-4, the full variable domain reads EAGVVQSPRYKIIEKKQPVAFWCNPISGHNTLYWYLQNLGQGPELLIRYENEEAVDDSQLPKDRFSAERLKGVDSTLKIQPAELGDSAVYLCASSPQHRVVYEKLFFGSGTQLSVL.

The J gene is TRBJ1-2, the V gene TRBV5-4; 7 nucleotides match TRBD1. This CDR3 comprises 17 residues. Germline V gives CDR1 SGHNT, CDR2 YYREEE (reference sequence). V shed 6 bases and J 2 bases; nucleotides not matched to a gene: 16. The DNA for the CDR3 is TGTGCCAGCATCAAAGGGGGCGGTGTCCCCCAGAACTATGGCTACACCTTC. It yields the protein CASIKGGGVPQNYGYTF.

This clone is a singleton in its sample. This chain uses TRBV28 with TRBJ2-7, with 12 bases matching TRBD2. The CDR3 spans 15 residues. J was trimmed by 3 bases and V by 5 bases; bases with no gene match: 5. The V gene's germline CDR1 is MDHEN and CDR2 SYDVKM. CDR3: CASSLAGGVDYEQYF. CDR3 nucleotide sequence: TGTGCCAGCAGTCTAGCGGGGGGGGTAGACTACGAGCAGTACTTC.

The CDR3 nucleotides are TGTGCCAGCAGCCAGGCGGGCAGGGGAGGGCACGAGCAGTACTTC. Its translation: CASSQAGRGGHEQYF. The V call is TRBV7-6, the J call TRBJ2-7; a possible D gene is TRBD2 (7 bases). Trimming removed 5 bases at V and 5 bases at J, with 19 bases between. The CDR3 runs to 15 residues. Germline-derived CDR1 and CDR2 are SGHVS and FNYEAQ.

The V and J genes are TRBV5-1 and TRBJ2-7; D is uncertain. V shed 0 bases and J shed 5 bases, with 9 bases lying between them. CDR3 length: 13 amino acids. Germline CDR1 and CDR2: SGHRS and YFSETQ. The CDR3 nucleotides are TGCGCCAGCAGCTTGGCGCCTCGCAACGAGCAGTACTTC. Translation gives CASSLAPRNEQYF.

The chain links TRBV28 to TRBJ2-1; D is unclear. This CDR3 region has 15 residues. Germline loops: CDR1 MDHEN, CDR2 SYDVKM. Trimming cost V 7 bases and J 8 bases, with 21 bases left between them. CDR3 DNA: TGTGCCAGCACACCCCGGAGCACCCGTTTGGATGAGCAGTTCTTC. Protein: CASTPRSTRLDEQFF.

This clone was detected once. The chain links TRBV27 to TRBJ1-1, with TRBD1 matching 8 bases. The CDR3 has 19 residues. Germline V lookup: CDR1 MNHEY, CDR2 SMNVEV (reference sequence). V lost 5 bases to trimming and J lost 2 bases; unmatched junction nucleotides: 19. The CDR3 nucleotides are TGTGCCAGCAGTGAAAGGGGGTACAGGGGGAAGGGGGGAAACACTGAAGCTTTCTTT. It specifies CASSERGYRGKGGNTEAFF.

Only a few counts were recorded for this clone. This chain connects TRBV21-1 to TRBJ2-7; the table's TRBD2 call for D was not verified on the DNA. TRBV21-1 is a pseudogene segment. There are 15 residues in the CDR3. CDR3 loop: CASSMRCTGSYEQYF. CDR3 nucleotide sequence: TGTGCCAGCAGCATGCGCTGCACGGGATCCTACGAGCAGTACTTC.

In nucleotides, the CDR3 is TGCAGCGTTGAGGCAGGGGTTTTTGAGGGCTACACCTTC. Translation gives CSVEAGVFEGYTF. This chain connects TRBV29-1 to TRBJ1-2; maybe TRBD1 (6 bases). The CDR3 contains 13 residues. V lost 3 bases, J lost 8 bases, and 16 bases lay in between. Looked up from germline, CDR1 is SQVTM and CDR2 is ANQGSEA.

V usage is TRBV18 and J usage is TRBJ2-7, with TRBD2 as a possible D gene (5 bases). The CDR3 extends over 14 amino acids. V lost 3 bases to trimming and J lost 3 bases, with 12 bases between them. Looked up from germline, CDR1 is KGHSH and CDR2 is LQKENI. In DNA, the CDR3 is TGTGCCAGCTCACCCTCCGGAGAGGGCTACGAGCAGTACTTC. This gives the protein CASSPSGEGYEQYF.

The V call is TRBV29-1, the J call TRBJ1-3; D not resolved. Between the trimmed V and J ends, which lost 2 bases and 0 bases, there was a span of 8 bases. This CDR3 is built from 14 residues. The germline gives CDR1 SQVTM, CDR2 ANQGSEA. The CDR3 DNA follows: TGCAGCGTTGAACAGCCCGGCTCTGGAAACACCATATATTTT. Residues: CSVEQPGSGNTIYF.

This chain uses TRBV6-5 with TRBJ1-2; no clear D. CDR3 length equals 13 residues. The ends were cut back, 5 bases at V and 7 bases at J, with 14 bases in the middle. The V gene's germline CDR1 is MNHEY and CDR2 SVGAGI. CDR3 bases: TGTGCCAGCAGTCCCTACCCTGGGAGTGGCTACACCTTC. It specifies CASSPYPGSGYTF.

The chain carries TRBV5-6 and TRBJ1-1; TRBD1 aligns across 9 bases. This CDR3 has 18 amino acids. CDR1 and CDR2 (germline): SGHDT, YYEEEE. V lost 0 bases to trimming and J lost 4 bases; unmatched junction nucleotides: 13. The CDR3 DNA follows: TGTGCCAGCAGCTTGGCCGGAGTACGGGACAGGGCTATCACTGAAGCTTTCTTT. As protein: CASSLAGVRDRAITEAFF.